This T cell receptor beta chain was recovered during a study of neurological immune-mediated disorders. This clonotype was seen repeatedly, ten times or more. Its cognate antigen is unknown. Overall study results and limits: The absence of shared CDR3 amino acid sequences among expanded clones across subjects suggests private repertoires in all groups.

Maryland, USA blood bank volunteers served as healthy controls. The germline V and J ends were trimmed by 3 bases and 1 base, with 5 bases remaining between them. This CDR3 is built from 13 residues. Germline V gene sequence: CDR1 LGHNA, CDR2 YNFKEQ. The method for making cDNA was 5'RACE, and it used 10-nucleotide random UMIs. TCRdb re-called the 5' RACE reads through MiXCR, storing one row per CDR3 protein. Of tens of thousands of distinct CDR3 sequences in the sample, 12% were seen once. The chain carries TRBV4-2 and TRBJ2-3; D gene uncertain. The sample was PBMCs. This receptor was taken from a man in his 60s in good health. CDR3 residues: CASSQLGTDTQYF. CDR3 in DNA: TGTGCCAGCAGCCAGCTAGGCACAGATACGCAGTATTTT.